These 20 T cell receptor beta chains share one sample of origin, sequenced in a study of cytomegalovirus exposure and HLA in healthy donors. Primers included in the PCR were 60 Vbeta and 13 Jbeta primers. Libraries were prepared by immunoSEQ multiplex PCR; TCRdb keeps only in-frame clonotypes and omits some of them. Among 150,000 or so clones, approximately 80% were seen once, and the ten largest hold approximately 6%. Sequenced sample: PBMCs. The receptors here all came from a man aged 30 to 45 in good health and CMV-seropositive.

The V gene is TRBV28, the J gene TRBJ1-1; 7 nucleotides line up with TRBD1. Looked up from germline, CDR1 is MDHEN and CDR2 is SYDVKM. The CDR3 runs 13 residues. V lost 10 bases and J lost 5; bases outside the gene matches: 10. CDR3 nucleotides: TGTGCCACCCTGGGACAGCTTGGGACTGAAGCTTTCTTT. It specifies CATLGQLGTEAFF.

This clone was counted only a few times. The chain joins TRBV28 to TRBJ1-1; D perhaps matches TRBD1 (5 bases). The CDR3 extends over 17 amino acids. In germline, CDR1 is MDHEN, CDR2 SYDVKM. V shed 6 bases and J shed 0 bases, with 20 bases lying between them. CDR3: CASSAPFRVPMNTEAFF. As DNA, the CDR3 is TGTGCCAGCAGCGCTCCATTCAGGGTTCCGATGAACACTGAAGCTTTCTTT. Variable domain in full (rest from reference TRBV28 and TRBJ1-1): DVKVTQSSRYLVKRTGEKVFLECVQDMDHENMFWYRQDPGLGLRLIYFSYDVKMKEKGDIPEGYSVSREKKERFSLILESASTNQTSMYLCASSAPFRVPMNTEAFFGQGTRLTVV.

V gene TRBV6-5 combines with J gene TRBJ1-2, with a possible D match to TRBD1 (5 bases). Germline values: CDR1 MNHEY, CDR2 SVGAGI. Trimming removed 4 bases from V and 8 bases from J, with 8 bases in between. The CDR3 contains 11 residues. The CDR3 coding sequence is TGTGCCAGCAGTTCAGGGTTGGGCTACACCTTC. It is translated as CASSSGLGYTF.

This chain joins TRBV18 and TRBJ2-3; weak D call: TRBD2 (5 bases). CDR3 length equals 12 residues. V was pared by 3 bases and J by 11 bases, with 12 bases between. Per the germline V gene, CDR1 is KGHSH and CDR2 is LQKENI. Written as DNA, the CDR3 is TGTGCCAGCTCACCTGAGGGCCCGCGGCAGTATTTT. Its protein product is CASSPEGPRQYF.

V gene TRBV7-2 combines with J gene TRBJ1-5; D remains unclear. Deletions cut 5 bases from V and 7 bases from J, with 12 bases between. The CDR3 runs to 13 residues. Germline V gives CDR1 SGHTA, CDR2 FQGNSA. DNA of the CDR3: TGTGCCAGCAGCCTCCGACAAGGCCAGCCCCAGCATTTT. Protein: CASSLRQGQPQHF.

This sequence joins TRBV4-2 and TRBJ2-3, with D perhaps matching TRBD2 (6 bases). The V gene's germline CDR1 is LGHNA and CDR2 YNFKEQ. This CDR3 contains 17 residues. Trimming removed 0 bases at V and 2 bases at J, with 15 bases between. DNA for the CDR3: TGTGCCAGCAGCCAAGATCTCCGCTTAGCGGCCACAGATACGCAGTATTTT. This sequence encodes CASSQDLRLAATDTQYF.

V and J are TRBV28 and TRBJ2-1, with a weak D call TRBD1 (5 bases). Germline V lookup: CDR1 MDHEN, CDR2 SYDVKM. The CDR3 is made up of 16 amino acids. V was cut by 1 base and J by 5 bases, with 15 bases left in between. DNA for the CDR3: TGTGCCAGCAGTTTATTTTCGAGACAGAGTAACAATGAGCAGTTCTTC. This sequence encodes CASSLFSRQSNNEQFF.

The chain joins TRBV25-1 to TRBJ1-3, with TRBD1 identical over 8 bases. The V and J ends lost 7 bases and 4 bases, in that order; junction bases with no gene match: 3. Germline V gives CDR1 MGHDK, CDR2 SYGVNS. This CDR3 has 13 amino acids. CDR3 in amino acids: CASTGQGGNTIYF. The CDR3 coding sequence is TGTGCCAGCACCGGACAGGGAGGAAACACCATATATTTT.

This chain connects TRBV6-5 to TRBJ1-1, with TRBD1 matching 7 bases. The CDR3 loop spans 13 amino acids. Looked up from germline, CDR1 is MNHEY and CDR2 is SVGAGI. V trimming: 2 bases; J trimming: 8 bases; junction bases outside the gene matches: 5. The CDR3 DNA follows: TGTGCCAGCAGTTACAACAGGGGCACGGAAGCTTTCTTT. Amino acids: CASSYNRGTEAFF.

The chain uses TRBV28 and TRBJ2-7, with TRBD1 matching over 7 bases. This CDR3 has 16 amino acids. Unmatched junction bases numbered 8, after V lost 3 bases and J lost 0 bases. Germline loops: CDR1 MDHEN, CDR2 SYDVKM. In DNA form, the CDR3 reads TGTGCCAGCAGTTTGCATCCGGGACAGAGCTCCTACGAGCAGTACTTC. It encodes CASSLHPGQSSYEQYF.

The chain couples TRBV30 to TRBJ2-3; D call uncertain. V was cut by 4 bases and J by 5 bases, with 19 bases left in between. The CDR3 contains 15 residues. Germline CDR1 reads GTSNPN; CDR2 reads SVGIG (reference sequence). This CDR3 reads CAWTLGLVLGDTQYF. CDR3 coding DNA: TGTGCCTGGACCTTGGGCCTCGTCTTGGGAGATACGCAGTATTTT.

This chain joins TRBV11-3 and TRBJ2-5; D is unresolved. In germline, CDR1 is SGHNT, CDR2 YENEEA. This CDR3 contains 14 residues. V shed 1 base and J shed 1 base, with 7 bases lying between them. The CDR3 DNA reads as TGTGCCAGCAGCTTAGGAGGTTCCCAAGAGACCCAGTACTTC. This encodes CASSLGGSQETQYF.

The V and J genes are TRBV7-2 and TRBJ2-7, with a possible D match to TRBD2 (5 bases). Trimming took off 1 base at V and 8 bases at J, with 15 bases between the two ends. This CDR3 comprises 14 residues. Germline V gives CDR1 SGHTA, CDR2 FQGNSA. CDR3 nucleotides: TGTGCCAGCAGCTTAGGAGGGCTAGTCAACAAGCAGTACTTC. Protein product: CASSLGGLVNKQYF.

The chain carries TRBV5-1 and TRBJ2-5, with D unresolved. The germline CDR1 and CDR2 sequences are SGHRS and YFSETQ. V shed 4 bases and J shed 2 bases, with 6 bases lying between them. This CDR3 region has 12 residues. CDR3 sequence reads: CASSVIQETQYF. The CDR3 DNA follows: TGCGCCAGCAGCGTAATACAAGAGACCCAGTACTTC.

This clone was found a few times. This chain uses TRBV15 with TRBJ2-5, with unresolved D. Trimming cost V 0 bases and J 4 bases, with 6 bases left between them. Looked up from germline, CDR1 is LNHNV and CDR2 is YYDKDF (reference sequence). CDR3 length: 13 residues. CDR3 coding DNA: TGTGCCACCAGCAGAGATTTGCGAGAGACCCAGTACTTC. Translation gives CATSRDLRETQYF.

The chain recombines TRBV28 with TRBJ1-1; maybe TRBD1 (6 bases). This CDR3 region has 13 residues. V gave up 8 bases and J gave up 6 bases, with 16 bases separating them. CDR1 is MDHEN, CDR2 SYDVKM, per germline. The CDR3 reads CASSGHRWAEAFF. CDR3 in DNA: TGTGCCAGCTCGGGACACCGGTGGGCTGAAGCTTTCTTT.

This clone occurred a few times. V usage is TRBV7-9 and J usage is TRBJ2-7; the D gene is possibly TRBD1 (5 bases). This CDR3 region has 14 residues. The germline V gene encodes CDR1 SEHNR and CDR2 FQNEAQ (reference sequence). Trimming left V 3 bases short and J 0 bases short, with 9 bases between. The CDR3 DNA follows: TGTGCCAGCAGCTTGACAGTAAGCTCCTACGAGCAGTACTTC. Translating gives CASSLTVSSYEQYF.

The chain recombines TRBV5-4 with TRBJ1-3; 7 nucleotides line up with TRBD1. Germline trimming cut 3 bases from V and 0 bases from J; bases unmatched to any gene: 6. Germline CDR1 SGHNT, CDR2 YYREEE (reference sequence). This CDR3 contains 16 residues. CDR3 amino acids: CASSYTGVVSGNTIYF. In DNA form, the CDR3 reads TGTGCCAGCAGCTATACAGGGGTCGTCTCTGGAAACACCATATATTTT.

The V call is TRBV18, the J call TRBJ2-2; no reliable D call. The CDR3 consists of 13 residues. The ends were cut back, 1 base at V and 6 bases at J, with 6 bases in the middle. Germline CDR1 KGHSH, CDR2 LQKENI. CDR3 nucleotide sequence: TGTGCCAGCTCACCACGCGACTCCGGGGAGCTGTTTTTT. Protein: CASSPRDSGELFF.

The rearrangement joins TRBV25-1 to TRBJ2-6, with TRBD1 matching 9 bases. This CDR3 is built from 16 residues. The junction had 4 bases not matched to a gene; V was cut back by 5 bases and J by 2 bases. Germline V lookup: CDR1 MGHDK, CDR2 SYGVNS. The CDR3, as DNA: TGTGCCAGCAGTAACAGGGGGCAAGCTGGGGCCAACGTCCTGACTTTC. Translating it yields CASSNRGQAGANVLTF.